The 27 T cell receptor beta chains presented below share a single source sample, sequenced in a study of blood T cells in healthy people across ages. The second PCR ran about 6 to 11 cycles with a sample-barcoded 5' primer and J-beta primers. MiXCR, run by TCRdb on the 5' RACE reads, gives a single entry per CDR3 protein. The sample contains roughly 1,700,000 distinct CDR3 sequences, roughly 27% of which appear only once. Sequenced input: blood. These receptors all stem from a young woman in good health.

This clonotype was seen more than once but under ten times. The V gene is TRBV12-3 or TRBV12-4, the J gene TRBJ1-1; possible D gene TRBD1, 6 bases. The CDR3 covers 15 residues. V was trimmed by 5 bases and J by 4 bases, leaving 17 bases between them. The CDR3 DNA reads as TGTGCCAGCAGTGCACAGGGAAATCGGGGCACTGAAGCTTTCTTT. This gives the protein CASSAQGNRGTEAFF.

V gene TRBV9 combines with J gene TRBJ2-3; D is possibly TRBD2 (5 bases). This CDR3 comprises 13 residues. Deletions cut 6 bases from V and 3 bases from J, with 11 bases between. Germline V gene lookup returns CDR1 SGDLS and CDR2 YYNGEE. CDR3 in amino acids: CASTGGLTDTQYF. CDR3 sequence (DNA): TGTGCCAGCACCGGAGGCCTTACAGATACGCAGTATTTT. The complete variable domain, with remaining parts taken from reference TRBV9 and TRBJ2-3, reads DSGVTQTPKHLITATGQRVTLRCSPRSGDLSVYWYQQSLDQGLQFLIQYYNGEERAKGNILERFSAQQFPDLHSELNLSSLELGDSALYFCASTGGLTDTQYFGPGTRLTVL.

Note on this clonotype: With a much larger clone just one base away, this may be a read error. The chain joins TRBV7-6 to TRBJ2-7; D gene unclear. The CDR3 length is 13 residues. Germline loops: CDR1 SGHVS, CDR2 FNYEAQ. The CDR3 loop reads CASNLSRMYEQYF. The DNA for the CDR3 is TGTGCCAGCAACTTATCCCGGATGTACGAGCAGTACTTC.

Concerning this clonotype: A clone one base away is much larger, so this may be a read error. The V gene is TRBV28, the J gene TRBJ2-3; no firm D call. The CDR3 runs to 17 residues. Germline values: CDR1 MDHEN, CDR2 SYDVKM. V lost 4 bases to trimming and J lost 2 bases, with 19 bases between them. The CDR3 sequence is CASSSSPESVNTDTQYF. The CDR3, as DNA: TGTGCCAGCAGTTCTTCCCCAGAGAGTGTTAACACAGATACGCAGTATTTT.

This clonotype was counted between two and nine times. The gene calls are TRBV7-8 and TRBJ2-7; no firm D call. This CDR3 has 11 amino acids. Germline CDR1 and CDR2: SGHVS and FQNEAQ. Here the CDR3 DNA reads TGTTCCAGCAGCTTATGGAACGAGCAGTACGTC. Translating gives CSSSLWNEQYV.

A few counts support this clonotype. This chain uses TRBV7-6 with TRBJ2-3; 9 bases agree with TRBD2. The germline CDR1 and CDR2 sequences are SGHVS and FNYEAQ. V was pared by 2 bases and J by 2 bases, with 5 bases of the junction left unmatched. The length of the CDR3 is 16 residues. The CDR3 loop is CASSLRLAAITDTQYF. The CDR3 nucleotides are TGTGCCAGCAGCTTACGACTAGCGGCAATCACAGATACGCAGTATTTT.

This clonotype has only a few counts. V and J are TRBV20-1 and TRBJ1-4; the D is unclear. Trimming removed 6 bases from V and 0 bases from J, with 11 bases in between. Per the germline V gene, CDR1 is DFQATT and CDR2 is SNEGSKA (reference sequence). CDR3 length: 14 residues. The CDR3 is CSAADGPTNEKLFF. CDR3 bases: TGCAGTGCAGCAGACGGCCCAACTAATGAAAAACTGTTTTTT.

Remarks on this clonotype: It may be a read error: a sequence one base away is much more abundant. The chain carries TRBV3-1 and TRBJ2-5, with 8 bases identical to TRBD1. This CDR3 spans 15 amino acids. Germline values: CDR1 LGHDT, CDR2 YNNKEL (reference sequence). The CDR3 here is CANSPDRGWGQTQYF. CDR3 in DNA: TGTGCCAACAGCCCCGACAGGGGATGGGGTCAGACCCAGTACTTC.

This chain uses TRBV19 with TRBJ1-5; TRBD1 is a possible D gene (5 bases). The germline gives CDR1 LNHDA, CDR2 SQIVND (reference sequence). CDR3 length: 16 amino acids. V dropped 6 bases and J dropped 2 bases, with 17 bases sitting between them. This CDR3 is CASSKSGRGGNQPQHF. The CDR3 DNA follows: TGTGCCAGTAGCAAATCGGGAAGGGGCGGCAATCAGCCCCAGCATTTT.

This clonotype was detected ten times or more. The J gene is TRBJ2-5, the V gene TRBV28, with D perhaps TRBD2 (6 bases). From germline, CDR1 is MDHEN and CDR2 SYDVKM. The CDR3 extends over 15 amino acids. The V end was cut by 6 bases, the J end by 2 bases, with 16 bases between. The chain's CDR3 is CASSPWGERQETQYF. CDR3 sequence (DNA): TGTGCCAGCAGCCCCTGGGGGGAACGGCAAGAGACCCAGTACTTC. Based on the CDR3 plus reference TRBV28 and TRBJ2-5, the full variable domain is DVKVTQSSRYLVKRTGEKVFLECVQDMDHENMFWYRQDPGLGLRLIYFSYDVKMKEKGDIPEGYSVSREKKERFSLILESASTNQTSMYLCASSPWGERQETQYFGPGTRLLVL.

The chain links TRBV6-1 to TRBJ2-5; 8 nucleotides agree with TRBD2. Trimming at V came to 3 bases and at J to 12 bases, leaving 9 bases not matched to a gene. The CDR3 totals 13 residues. Germline CDR1 is MNHNS and CDR2 is SASEGT. For the CDR3, the DNA is TGTGCCAGCAGTGAGTCCCGGGAGGGCGTGGAGTACTTC. This gives the protein CASSESREGVEYF.

This clonotype was detected many times. The chain links TRBV4-3 to TRBJ1-2, with D hard to call. The CDR3 extends over 15 amino acids. Germline V gene lookup returns CDR1 LGHNA and CDR2 YSLEER. V was trimmed by 0 bases and J by 4 bases, leaving 12 bases between them. The CDR3 is CASSQDERLGYGYTF. Here the CDR3 DNA reads TGCGCCAGCAGCCAAGATGAACGCCTGGGCTATGGCTACACCTTC.

The table lists this clonotype with a few counts. The chain joins TRBV20-1 to TRBJ2-5; 7 bases map to TRBD2. The ends lost 5 bases at V and 4 bases at J; junction bases unmatched: 10. This CDR3 contains 14 residues. Germline V gene data show CDR1 as DFQATT and CDR2 as SNEGSKA (reference sequence). CDR3 protein: CSAVERGGRETQYF. Written as DNA, the CDR3 is TGCAGTGCTGTGGAGAGGGGAGGGCGAGAGACCCAGTACTTC.

Regarding this clonotype: A much larger clone differs by one base, so this may be a read error. This chain links TRBV12-3 or TRBV12-4 with TRBJ2-1, with D perhaps TRBD2 (5 bases). The CDR3 runs 17 residues. Trimming left V 5 bases short and J 13 bases short, with 30 bases between. For the CDR3, the DNA is TGTGCCAGCAGTGCCGTGAGCGGCAGCAAAGCCAAAAACATTCAGTTCTTC. Protein product: CASSAVSGSKAKNIQFF.

The chain joins TRBV11-2 to TRBJ2-6; TRBD1 or TRBD2 may be the D gene (5 bases each). The CDR3 has 17 residues. The germline V gene has CDR1 SGHAT and CDR2 FQNNGV. Deletions cut 5 bases from V and 0 bases from J, with 14 bases between. The CDR3 nucleotides are TGTGCCAGCAGCGCCACGGGACGGTCCTCTGGGGCCAACGTCCTGACTTTC. It translates to CASSATGRSSGANVLTF.

This clonotype was seen a few times. This chain joins TRBV5-5 and TRBJ1-6, with D unresolved. Germline assignment: CDR1 SGHKS and CDR2 YYEKEE (reference sequence). V lost 4 bases to trimming and J lost 0 bases, with 20 bases between them. CDR3 size: 19 residues. CDR3 sequence: CASSERDPGLSSYNSPLHF. CDR3 DNA sequence: TGTGCCAGCAGCGAGAGAGACCCGGGATTGAGCTCCTATAATTCACCCCTCCACTTT.

As for this clonotype: An end of the junction does not agree with germline; a read error may underlie this. This chain joins TRBV6-5 and TRBJ2-5, with 7 bases fitting TRBD1. CDR3 length: 16 amino acids. Per germline, CDR1 MNHEY and CDR2 SVGAGI. CDR3 sequence: CACSFLTGNTQETQYF. In DNA, the CDR3 is TGTGCCTGCAGTTTCCTGACAGGGAACACCCAAGAGACCCAGTACTTC.

This clonotype was observed many times. CDR3 coding DNA: TGCAGTGCAACCGCCCGTGCTACCATCAAAGAGACCCAGTACTTC. Protein: CSATARATIKETQYF. V usage is TRBV20-1 and J usage is TRBJ2-5; D is undetermined. The CDR3 length is 15 residues. V was shortened by 6 bases and J by 3 bases, with 20 bases between the two germline ends. Germline V lookup: CDR1 DFQATT, CDR2 SNEGSKA (reference sequence).

Many counts were recorded for this clonotype. J is TRBJ2-7 and V is TRBV20-1, with TRBD2 identical over 8 bases. The germline CDR1 and CDR2 sequences are DFQATT and SNEGSKA (reference sequence). Germline trimming cut 5 bases from V and 3 bases from J; bases unmatched to any gene: 12. CDR3 length: 15 amino acids. The CDR3 region is CSAARGGKGFYEQYF. CDR3 nucleotides: TGCAGTGCTGCCCGCGGGGGGAAAGGGTTCTACGAGCAGTACTTC.

This clonotype turned up a few times. The rearrangement joins TRBV18 to TRBJ1-2; D ambiguous. Germline V gene sequence: CDR1 KGHSH, CDR2 LQKENI. Trimming took off 0 bases at V and 4 bases at J, with 15 bases between the two ends. The CDR3 consists of 16 residues. As DNA, the CDR3 is TGTGCCAGCTCACCACCTGGACTGCCGGCTGGCTATGGCTACACCTTC. Protein: CASSPPGLPAGYGYTF. Supplemented by reference TRBV18 and TRBJ1-2, the full variable domain reads NAGVMQNPRHLVRRRGQEARLRCSPMKGHSHVYWYRQLPEEGLKFMVYLQKENIIDESGMPKERFSAEFPKEGPSILRIQQVVRGDSAAYFCASSPPGLPAGYGYTFGSGTRLTVV.

This chain uses TRBV11-1 with TRBJ1-2; D remains unclear. The CDR3 is 13 residues long. V gave up 5 bases and J gave up 7 bases, with 14 bases separating them. CDR1 is SGHAT, CDR2 FQDESV, per germline (reference sequence). CDR3 loop: CASSPLQAGGYTF. CDR3 sequence (DNA): TGTGCCAGCAGCCCCCTCCAGGCTGGTGGCTACACCTTC.

This clonotype was observed a few times. The rearrangement uses TRBV10-3 and TRBJ2-5; a weak D match, TRBD2 (5 bases). This CDR3 has 13 amino acids. Trimming removed 7 bases at V and 7 bases at J, with 16 bases between. Germline CDR1 reads ENHRY; CDR2 reads SYGVKD. CDR3 DNA: TGTGCCATCACCCCGGACTCTGAAGGGACCCAGTACTTC. Translated: CAITPDSEGTQYF.

This clonotype was counted many times. The CDR3 sequence: CASSLWSGQNEQFF. CDR3 DNA sequence: TGTGCCAGCAGCTTATGGAGCGGCCAGAATGAGCAGTTCTTC. The chain joins TRBV7-2 to TRBJ2-1, with D maybe TRBD2 (5 bases). The CDR3 loop spans 14 amino acids. Germline V CDR1 and CDR2: SGHTA, FQGNSA. The V and J ends lost 2 bases and 7 bases respectively, with 12 bases between them.

The CDR3 DNA follows: TGTGCCAGCAAGCCGGAGGTAGATACGCAGTATTTT. Its translation: CASKPEVDTQYF. This chain links TRBV6-4 with TRBJ2-3; possible D gene TRBD2, 5 bases. The CDR3 runs 12 residues. Germline V gene data show CDR1 as MRHNA and CDR2 as SNTAGT. Trimming cost V 7 bases and J 5 bases, with 10 bases left between them.

V is TRBV12-3 or TRBV12-4 and J is TRBJ1-3, with 8 bases identical to TRBD1. The CDR3 contains 16 residues. Unmatched junction bases numbered 6, after V lost 5 bases and J lost 0 bases. The CDR3, as DNA: TGTGCCAGCAGTCCTCGGACAGGGTACTCTGGAAACACCATATATTTT. Protein product: CASSPRTGYSGNTIYF.

The rearrangement joins TRBV4-1 to TRBJ1-2; D ambiguous. The CDR3 totals 14 residues. Looked up from germline, CDR1 is MGHRA and CDR2 is YSYEKL. V lost 0 bases and J lost 6, with 11 bases in between. The CDR3 is CASSQDRADNGYTF. In nucleotides, the CDR3 is TGCGCCAGCAGCCAAGATAGGGCAGACAATGGCTACACCTTC.

As for this clonotype: The junction shows a germline mismatch at one end, possibly a read error. This chain uses TRBV7-9 with TRBJ2-2; TRBD2 agrees at 11 bases. From germline, CDR1 is SEHNR and CDR2 FQNEAQ (reference sequence). The CDR3 runs to 16 residues. CDR3 coding DNA: TGTGCCAGCAGCAACCTAGCGGGAGGCTTAACCGGGGAGCCGTTTTTT. Encoded protein: CASSNLAGGLTGEPFF. The whole variable domain, remainder taken from reference TRBV7-9 and TRBJ2-2, is DTGVSQNPRHKITKRGQNVTFRCDPISEHNRLYWYRQTLGQGPEFLTYFQNEAQLEKSRLLSDRFSAERPKGSFSTLEIQRTEQGDSAMYLCASSNLAGGLTGEPFFGEGSRLTVL.